This T cell receptor (beta chain) was captured in a study of PD-1 blockade in classical Hodgkin lymphoma. Whole-study context: Patients had nivolumab dosed at 3 mg/kg, delivered intravenously every 2 weeks. Study-level results: Newly diagnosed patients and complete responders had comparable diversity at baseline.

This table comes from immunoSEQ multiplex PCR, and its TCRdb copy is limited to in-frame clones, with some not included. Of about 24,000 clones in the sample, 65% to 80% are singletons; the top ten hold less than 35%. This clone was detected once. Its antigen is unknown. The V and J ends lost 3 bases and 8 bases respectively, with 15 bases between them. Germline loops: CDR1 LGHNA, CDR2 YSLEER. This CDR3 comprises 14 residues. The sample's time point: cycle 4 day 1 (C4D1), after five to seven weeks of nivolumab. All patients relapsed after autologous stem cell transplantation, and brentuximab vedotin exposure varied.

This specimen was peripheral blood mononuclear cells (PBMCs), taken before the fourth cycle of nivolumab. This TCR came from a human donor with classical Hodgkin lymphoma. The chain couples TRBV4-3 to TRBJ2-3; D might be TRBD2 (6 bases). CDR3 region: CASSHTGVEGTQYF. For the CDR3, the DNA is TGCGCCAGCAGCCACACGGGGGTAGAGGGTACGCAGTATTTT.